Below, one TCR beta chain is given with its context. Which antigen it targets is not known. One base away there is no much larger clone; base qualities are not given. The data were produced on an Illumina HiSeq 2500. TCR beta libraries were prepared by quantitative 5'-RACE with molecular barcodes. Processing in the source paper ran as follows. A new computational method, built on a probabilistic model of VDJ rearrangement, was used to identify disease-linked TCR variants. Through fastp at Q25 and MiXCR, TCRdb rebuilt clones from the public reads, retaining in-frame beta chains. Merged by CDR3 protein, the rows form single entries marked with the most common genes and DNA. V and J calls and clone size were set by TCRdb, not the authors. For this sample the table gives 150,000 to 200,000 distinct CDR3 sequences, of which about a third were detected only once. Approximately 6% of the sample comes from the top ten.

For each ankylosing spondylitis patient, the synovial fluid sample was matched to a blood sample from that same patient. The source of the sample is a study of CD8 T cells in ankylosing spondylitis (dated by TCRdb to about 2017). Study-level background: The study profiled T cell receptor beta repertoires in healthy donors and ankylosing spondylitis patients to find disease-linked TCR variants. Peripheral blood was sampled, and synovial fluid was additionally collected from ankylosing spondylitis patients. The whole study cohort included over 85 healthy donors and around 24 ankylosing spondylitis patients. Points the paper makes about the study in general: A CD8+ phenotype was shown by the disease-linked clones, which were found at relatively low frequencies in peripheral blood. Blood from ankylosing spondylitis patients appeared to be characterized by a TCR beta motif composed of eight highly homologous amino acid variants. According to the report, matched synovial fluid samples from ankylosing spondylitis patients were significantly enriched for the disease-linked clones. Some motif variants had previously been reported in the synovial fluid and blood of reactive arthritis patients, which suggests shared mechanisms of disease initiation.

From V the trimming removes 1 base and from J it removes 4 bases, while the gene matches leave 4 bases of the junction unaccounted for. There are 14 amino acids in the CDR3, from cysteine to phenylalanine inclusive. Only CDR3 DNA is held: 42 bases, read in frame from base 1. From a lookup of the germline V gene (reference sequence), CDR1 and CDR2 are LNHNV and YYDKDF. The sample taken for sequencing was synovial fluid, either unsorted or a sorted T cell fraction (not recorded which). This receptor chain uses TRBV15 and TRBJ2-7; 7 bases in between match TRBD2. This clonotype was obtained from a male donor with ankylosing spondylitis. The DNA sequence is given as TGTGCCACCAGCAGAGCTAGCGGTCCTTACGAGCAGTACTTC. Translated, this is CATSRASGPYEQYF.